A single sample gave rise to the 25 T cell receptor beta chains below, sequenced in a study of PD-1 blockade in mismatch repair-deficient tumors. The method was immunoSEQ multiplex PCR; TCRdb's version includes in-frame clones alone and lacks a portion of them. The data contain 30,000 to 45,000 clones, 65% to 85% of them singletons. The material was PBMCs, obtained roughly 40 weeks after starting pembrolizumab. The source of these receptors is an adult with mismatch repair-deficient cancer.

This chain links TRBV29-1 with TRBJ1-1; 8 bases line up with TRBD1. V lost 5 bases to trimming and J lost 2 bases; unmatched junction nucleotides: 4. The CDR3 runs to 13 residues. Germline V CDR1 and CDR2: SQVTM, ANQGSEA. The CDR3 nucleotides read TGCAGCGTTAAGGGACAGGTAAACACTGAAGCTTTCTTT. Protein sequence: CSVKGQVNTEAFF.

This clone was detected a few times. The rearrangement joins TRBV2 to TRBJ1-5; 9 positions agree with TRBD1. J was trimmed by 3 bases and V by 5 bases; bases with no gene match: 5. CDR1 SNHLY and CDR2 FYNNEI come from the germline V gene. This CDR3 region has 15 residues. CDR3 residues: CASSLRTGDNQPQHF. The CDR3 nucleotides are TGTGCCAGCAGTCTACGGACAGGGGACAATCAGCCCCAGCATTTT.

This clone was observed a few times. The J gene is TRBJ2-7, the V gene TRBV9; 8 bases align to TRBD1. This CDR3 spans 14 amino acids. Germline-derived CDR1 and CDR2 are SGDLS and YYNGEE. V lost 6 bases and J lost 7; bases outside the gene matches: 12. The CDR3 spells CASTSGQDPREQYF. The DNA for the CDR3 is TGTGCCAGCACCTCGGGACAGGATCCTCGGGAGCAGTACTTC.

The genes are TRBV19 and TRBJ1-4; 7 bases line up with TRBD1. The CDR3 is 16 residues long. Germline V gene data show CDR1 as LNHDA and CDR2 as SQIVND (reference sequence). V lost 5 bases, J lost 7 bases, and 13 bases stayed unmatched. The CDR3 protein is CASSFSTGTVSEKLFF. The CDR3 nucleotides read TGTGCCAGTAGTTTCTCTACAGGGACAGTGAGTGAAAAACTGTTTTTT.

There are a few counts of this clone. This chain links TRBV6-1 with TRBJ2-7; 7 nucleotides match TRBD1. Germline CDR1 reads MNHNS; CDR2 reads SASEGT. V dropped 7 bases and J dropped 5; count of bases not matched to a gene: 11. The CDR3 has 14 amino acids. In nucleotides, the CDR3 is TGTGCCAGCAACGACAGGGCGTATACGAACGAGCAGTACTTC. Translated: CASNDRAYTNEQYF.

This clone was recorded only once. The junction departs from germline at one end; a sequencing error may be responsible. This sequence joins TRBV10-1 and TRBJ2-7; D uncertain. The CDR3 loop spans 14 amino acids. Per germline, CDR1 WNHNN and CDR2 SYGVQD (reference sequence). The CDR3 loop is CASSESTPPYERYF. The CDR3 region has the DNA TGCGCCAGCAGTGAGTCCACCCCCCCCTACGAGCGGTACTTC.

V usage is TRBV19 and J usage is TRBJ1-2; D unresolved. Per germline, CDR1 LNHDA and CDR2 SQIVND (reference sequence). Trimming took off 7 bases at V and 7 bases at J, with 22 bases between the two ends. This CDR3 has 15 amino acids. In nucleotides, the CDR3 is TGTGCCAGTACCCACTTCGGGGAGCCCCGAAGTGGCTACACCTTC. Its translation is CASTHFGEPRSGYTF.

This clone was observed a handful of times. The chain combines TRBV2 with TRBJ2-7; D possibly corresponds to TRBD2 (6 bases). V was clipped by 5 bases and J by 4 bases, with 15 bases between them. The CDR3 length is 14 residues. The germline V gene has CDR1 SNHLY and CDR2 FYNNEI. DNA for the CDR3: TGTGCCAGCAGTTTCACGGTGGAGGGATACGAGCAGTACTTC. Protein: CASSFTVEGYEQYF.

The chain joins TRBV19 to TRBJ2-7, with 10 bases identical to TRBD1. CDR1 and CDR2 (germline): LNHDA, SQIVND (reference sequence). CDR3 size: 16 residues. V shed 5 bases, J shed 3 bases, and the junction held 10 bases outside the gene matches. CDR3: CASSFKGTGEVYEQYF. For the CDR3, the DNA is TGTGCCAGTAGTTTCAAAGGGACAGGGGAAGTCTACGAGCAGTACTTC.

V is TRBV27 and J is TRBJ2-7; the match to TRBD1 covers 8 bases. Germline loops: CDR1 MNHEY, CDR2 SMNVEV (reference sequence). V lost 8 bases to trimming and J lost 2 bases; unmatched junction nucleotides: 14. The CDR3 totals 16 residues. The CDR3 bases are TGTGCCAGCCGCCGATTGACCGGGACAGGCACCTACGAGCAGTACTTC. The encoded protein is CASRRLTGTGTYEQYF.

In DNA form, the CDR3 reads TGCAGCGTTGACATAAGGGGGCACACCGGGGAGCTGTTTTTT. Residues: CSVDIRGHTGELFF. This sequence joins TRBV29-1 and TRBJ2-2; TRBD1 matches at 7 bases. In germline, CDR1 is SQVTM, CDR2 ANQGSEA. Losses at the gene ends were 3 bases for V and 3 bases for J; bases not matched to a gene: 4. This CDR3 has 14 amino acids.

This clone was counted a few times. This chain joins TRBV5-1 and TRBJ2-7; 7 nucleotides align to TRBD2. V lost 6 bases and J lost 1; bases outside the gene matches: 13. The CDR3 totals 16 residues. From germline, CDR1 is SGHRS and CDR2 YFSETQ. CDR3 sequence: CASNRGGAEASYEQYF. Written as DNA, the CDR3 is TGCGCCAGCAATCGGGGAGGGGCGGAGGCATCCTACGAGCAGTACTTC. Complete variable domain (other parts from reference TRBV5-1 and TRBJ2-7): KAGVTQTPRYLIKTRGQQVTLSCSPISGHRSVSWYQQTPGQGLQFLFEYFSETQRNKGNFPGRFSGRQFSNSRSEMNVSTLELGDSALYLCASNRGGAEASYEQYFGPGTRLTVT.

This clone was seen once. The genes are TRBV19 and TRBJ1-2; 11 positions match TRBD1. Germline V CDR1 and CDR2: LNHDA, SQIVND (reference sequence). Trimming cost V 9 bases and J 6 bases; bases outside gene matches: 9. The CDR3 loop spans 14 amino acids. The CDR3: CASRNRTGGDGYTF. The CDR3 DNA sequence: TGTGCCAGCCGAAACAGGACAGGGGGCGATGGCTACACCTTC. Complete variable domain (other parts from reference TRBV19 and TRBJ1-2): DGGITQSPKYLFRKEGQNVTLSCEQNLNHDAMYWYRQDPGQGLRLIYYSQIVNDFQKGDIAEGYSVSREKKESFPLTVTSAQKNPTAFYLCASRNRTGGDGYTFGSGTRLTVV.

This chain joins TRBV5-4 and TRBJ2-1; perhaps TRBD2 as D (5 bases). V lost 4 bases to trimming and J lost 8 bases, with 16 bases between them. The CDR3 has 14 amino acids. Germline assignment: CDR1 SGHNT and CDR2 YYREEE (reference sequence). The CDR3 loop is CASSPGGERYEQFF. The CDR3 DNA sequence: TGTGCCAGCAGCCCGGGTGGGGAGAGGTATGAGCAGTTCTTC.

This chain joins TRBV5-1 and TRBJ2-5; TRBD2 agrees at 7 bases. This CDR3 spans 12 amino acids. Germline V CDR1 and CDR2: SGHRS, YFSETQ. Trimming removed 4 bases from V and 5 bases from J; junction bases left unmatched: 2. As DNA, the CDR3 is TGCGCCAGCAGCATCGGGGGGGAGACCCAGTACTTC. Amino acid sequence: CASSIGGETQYF.

This sequence joins TRBV5-1 and TRBJ2-2; D is ambiguous. V dropped 0 bases and J dropped 5 bases, with 11 bases sitting between them. This CDR3 has 15 residues. CDR1 is SGHRS and CDR2 is YFSETQ in the germline V gene. CDR3 residues: CASSLAPFSTGELFF. CDR3 nucleotides: TGCGCCAGCAGCTTGGCCCCCTTTTCTACCGGGGAGCTGTTTTTT. Filled out from reference TRBV5-1 and TRBJ2-2, the complete variable domain reads KAGVTQTPRYLIKTRGQQVTLSCSPISGHRSVSWYQQTPGQGLQFLFEYFSETQRNKGNFPGRFSGRQFSNSRSEMNVSTLELGDSALYLCASSLAPFSTGELFFGEGSRLTVL.

V is TRBV10-3 and J is TRBJ2-1; 10 bases are a match to TRBD1. V shed 7 bases and J 5 bases; nucleotides not matched to a gene: 8. The CDR3 consists of 15 residues. Germline-derived CDR1 and CDR2 are ENHRY and SYGVKD. CDR3 protein: CAINTGTGADNEQFF. The CDR3, as DNA: TGTGCCATCAATACCGGGACAGGGGCGGACAATGAGCAGTTCTTC.

The rearrangement joins TRBV5-6 to TRBJ1-2; the D gene is possibly TRBD1 (6 bases). Looked up from germline, CDR1 is SGHDT and CDR2 is YYEEEE. CDR3 length: 14 residues. Trimming took 2 bases from V and 4 from J, leaving 12 bases between them. The CDR3 region is CASSFRARGYGYTF. The CDR3 nucleotides are TGTGCCAGCAGCTTCAGGGCCAGGGGCTATGGCTACACCTTC. The variable domain in full, completed from reference TRBV5-6 and TRBJ1-2, reads DAGVTQSPTHLIKTRGQQVTLRCSPKSGHDTVSWYQQALGQGPQFIFQYYEEEERQRGNFPDRFSGHQFPNYSSELNVNALLLGDSALYLCASSFRARGYGYTFGSGTRLTVV.

This chain uses TRBV5-1 with TRBJ2-7, with 10 bases that match TRBD2. Trimming removed 6 bases from V and 4 bases from J; junction bases left unmatched: 10. The germline CDR1 and CDR2 sequences are SGHRS and YFSETQ. This CDR3 is 15 amino acids long. CDR3 nucleotide sequence: TGCGCCAGCACAATTTCCGGGACTAGCGTGTACGAGCAGTACTTC. It encodes CASTISGTSVYEQYF.

The chain couples TRBV6-6 to TRBJ1-3; D is undetermined. This CDR3 is 14 amino acids long. Germline V gives CDR1 MNHNY, CDR2 SVGAGI (reference sequence). V was clipped by 6 bases and J by 1 base, with 10 bases between them. CDR3 in amino acids: CASSLQNSGNTIYF. The CDR3 DNA reads as TGTGCCAGCAGCCTCCAGAATTCTGGAAACACCATATATTTT.

The J gene is TRBJ2-1, the V gene TRBV7-3, with TRBD2 matching over 8 bases. Germline V gives CDR1 SGHTA, CDR2 FQGTGA. The CDR3 spans 13 residues. V was pared by 5 bases and J by 10 bases, with 7 bases of the junction left unmatched. The CDR3 DNA sequence: TGTGCCAGCAGCCCCTCCCGGGAGGGAGAGCAGTTCTTC. Encoded protein: CASSPSREGEQFF.

V is TRBV7-6 and J is TRBJ2-1, with 11 bases fitting TRBD1. Germline CDR1 is SGHVS and CDR2 is FNYEAQ. Trimming removed 5 bases from V and 3 bases from J; junction bases left unmatched: 15. The length of the CDR3 is 19 residues. The CDR3 spells CASSLTGTGGTPYYNEQFF. The DNA for the CDR3 is TGTGCCAGCAGCCTTACCGGGACAGGGGGGACCCCTTACTACAATGAGCAGTTCTTC.

The chain joins TRBV6-4 to TRBJ2-5; maybe TRBD2 (6 bases). This CDR3 has 13 amino acids. CDR1 is MRHNA and CDR2 is SNTAGT in the germline V gene. V was pared by 6 bases and J by 1 base, with 9 bases between. The CDR3 bases are TGTGCCAGCAGCCGGGACTCCCAAGAGACCCAGTACTTC. Translated: CASSRDSQETQYF.

The chain recombines TRBV6-5 with TRBJ2-1; 10 positions agree with TRBD2. The germline V gene encodes CDR1 MNHEY and CDR2 SVGAGI. The ends lost 3 bases at V and 6 bases at J; junction bases unmatched: 5. The CDR3 is 15 residues long. The CDR3 reads CASSYESGGGNEQFF. The CDR3 bases are TGTGCCAGCAGTTATGAGAGCGGGGGGGGCAATGAGCAGTTCTTC.

The V gene is TRBV29-1, the J gene TRBJ2-2; TRBD1 matches at 7 bases. CDR1 is SQVTM, CDR2 ANQGSEA, per germline. The CDR3 length is 14 residues. With 5 bases clipped from V and 4 bases from J, the junction kept 7 bases outside the gene matches. CDR3 DNA: TGCAGCGTTAAGGGGGCGACGGCCACCGGGGAGCTGTTTTTT. It encodes CSVKGATATGELFF.